This TCR beta chain was recovered during a study of blood T cell repertoires in COVID-19. Germline values: CDR1 SEHNR, CDR2 FQNEAQ (reference sequence). V was pared by 4 bases and J by 4 bases, with 10 bases of the junction left unmatched. The CDR3 contains 16 residues. Original data processing: Estimation of nucleated cell counts was performed using reference gene primer amplification. Assay used: immunoSEQ multiplex PCR; TCRdb lists only in-frame clones, some missing. V and J calls and clone size follow that table, whereas D and trimming were derived from the DNA. The table shows around 170,000 clones, with 80% to 85% occurring only once.

The V gene is TRBV7-9, the J gene TRBJ1-1; 9 nucleotides line up with TRBD1. The source material was peripheral blood. The receptor was derived from a woman in her 70s with COVID-19, enrolled during active disease. CDR3 loop: CASSSQGAGTSTEAFF. The DNA for the CDR3 is TGTGCCAGCAGCTCACAGGGGGCAGGAACTAGCACTGAAGCTTTCTTT.